This T cell receptor beta chain was identified during a study of PD-1 blockade in classical Hodgkin lymphoma. All trial patients relapsed after autologous stem cell transplantation. Best overall response was complete response, partial response or progressive disease in these relapsed/refractory classical Hodgkin lymphoma patients. Assay: immunoSEQ multiplex PCR; the TCRdb copy retains only in-frame clones and omits some. The table lists approximately 43,000 clones, approximately 86% of them singletons. Whole-study results and caveats: In CD4+ cells, TCR diversity went up significantly by C4D1, but in CD8+ cells it did not. Newly diagnosed patients were reported to start with lower TCR diversity than healthy donors. Still unresolved is the cause of the repertoire differences, which may be disease activity or prior therapy.

Losses at the gene ends were 4 bases for V and 15 bases for J; bases not matched to a gene: 10. CDR1 and CDR2 (germline): SNHLY, FYNNEI. The CDR3 is made up of 13 amino acids. With respect to this clone: The target antigen is unknown.

This chain connects TRBV2 to TRBJ2-4; 9 bases fit TRBD1. The source of this sequence is a human donor with classical Hodgkin lymphoma. This material consisted of peripheral blood mononuclear cells (PBMCs), taken before the second cycle of nivolumab. CDR3 loop: CASSGTGAGTGYF. CDR3 DNA sequence: TGTGCCAGCAGTGGGACAGGGGCCGGTACGGGGTACTTC. The full variable domain, rest sourced from reference TRBV2 and TRBJ2-4, is EPEVTQTPSHQVTQMGQEVILRCVPISNHLYFYWYRQILGQKVEFLVSFYNNEISEKSEIFDDQFSVERPDGSNFTLKIRSTKLEDSAMYFCASSGTGAGTGYFGAGTRLSVL.